This T cell receptor (beta chain) comes out of a study of T-cell reconstitution after alpha-beta-depleted transplantation in children. The germline V and J ends were trimmed by 0 bases and 10 bases, with 14 bases remaining between them. The CDR3 length is 15 residues. The germline gives CDR1 SGHRS, CDR2 YFSETQ. The TCRbeta library incorporated unique molecular identifiers. A single record per CDR3 protein comes from TCRdb applying MiXCR to the PCR reads. The table lists almost 600,000 distinct CDR3 sequences, roughly 27% of them singletons. The starting material was PBMCs, obtained before TCRalphabeta/CD19-depleted stem cell transplant. This clonotype was sampled from a boy younger than two with Wiskott-Aldrich syndrome, due to receive a stem cell transplant. The V gene is TRBV5-1, the J gene TRBJ1-6; maybe TRBD1 (5 bases). The DNA for the CDR3 is TGCGCCAGCAGCTTGGTGTCAGGGCGGATCTCACCCCTCCACTTT. Translated: CASSLVSGRISPLHF.